This TCR beta chain was sequenced in a study of T cells in Graves' hyperthyroidism and ophthalmopathy. Study-wide background: Staff took peripheral blood when the initial diagnosis was made, before any treatment began.

Germline lookup yields CDR1 LGHDT and CDR2 YNNKEL (reference sequence). The CDR3 is made up of 14 amino acids. Trimming removed 0 bases from V and 4 bases from J, with 9 bases in between. This clonotype was detected many times. Antigen unknown. The investigators amplified TCR beta CDR3 regions from RNA transcripts. The HTBI primer set was used in a first-round RT-PCR of the TCR CDR3. TCRdb re-called the multiplex PCR reads through MiXCR, storing one row per CDR3 protein. The sample consists of around 700,000 distinct CDR3 sequences, roughly 20% of them appearing once. Study-level points and caveats: Model-based prediction identified ophthalmopathy a median about 7 months prior to its onset. Expanded thyroid clonotypes (above 0.001) were mostly also found in blood.

Recently diagnosed hyperthyroidism of less than 2 months' duration affected patients aged 18 to 65. Sequenced sample: blood. The sequence was obtained from a woman between 50 and 59 years old with Graves' hyperthyroidism that later progressed to Graves' ophthalmopathy. The V and J genes are TRBV3-1 and TRBJ1-1; a weak D match, TRBD1 (6 bases). In DNA, the CDR3 is TGTGCCAGCAGCCAAGATTACAGGGTCACTGAAGCTTTCTTT. Translated: CASSQDYRVTEAFF.